This TCR beta chain was identified during a study of cytomegalovirus exposure and HLA in healthy donors. Study at large: Sequencing of about 179 million T cells in an earlier analysis found about 120 million unique TCR beta sequences. Study conclusions and caveats: Roughly uniform sequencing depth across donors was assumed, possibly incorrectly.

The PCR made use of 60 Vbeta and 13 Jbeta primers. The protocol was immunoSEQ multiplex PCR, while the TCRdb copy is restricted to in-frame clones and leaves out a portion. The sample consists of more than 85,000 clones, about 80% of them appearing once. The J segment lost 2 bases and the V segment lost 7 bases, leaving 7 bases of the junction unmatched. Per germline, CDR1 LNHDA and CDR2 SQIVND (reference sequence). The CDR3 extends over 14 amino acids. In regard to this clone: Antigen unknown.

The gene calls are TRBV19 and TRBJ1-2; 7 positions agree with TRBD1. Source material: PBMCs. The clonotype was recovered from a man in his thirties or forties in good health and CMV-seropositive. The CDR3 DNA sequence: TGTGCCAGTAACGATAGGGGGCCGAACTATGGCTACACCTTC. This encodes CASNDRGPNYGYTF.